This T cell receptor beta chain was obtained from a study of technical replicates of blood from a handful of donors. CDR3 size: 14 residues. V shed 2 bases and J shed 12 bases, with 17 bases lying between them. CDR1 is SGHNT and CDR2 is YENEEA in the germline V gene. TCRdb's table, derived via immunoSEQ multiplex PCR, lists solely in-frame clones and lacks some. Of just under 100,000 clones in the sample, approximately 95% were seen once. The rearrangement uses TRBV11-3 and TRBJ2-1; D possibly corresponds to TRBD1 (5 bases). Material: T cells isolated from PBMCs. The origin of this receptor is a human donor in good health. The CDR3 DNA reads TGTGCCAGCAGCTTACTCTTCAGGGTAGGAGTGCAGTTCTTC. The encoded protein is CASSLLFRVGVQFF.